The rows below give T cell receptor beta chains drawn from one sample of a study of blood T cell repertoires in COVID-19. Clones were sequenced by immunoSEQ multiplex PCR, and TCRdb holds only the in-frame ones, with some missing. The repertoire holds about 230,000 clones, 80% to 85% seen once, with around 30% in the top ten. The sample taken for sequencing was peripheral blood. Source of these receptors: a man aged 35 to 55 with acute or convalescent COVID-19. The CDR3 runs from the conserved cysteine through the conserved F or W. A D gene is named only where the DNA matches it firmly. The listing skips clone size in some rows; elsewhere it reads once, few, many or a size class.

J gene: TRBJ2-3
V gene: TRBV3-1/TRBV3-2
D gene: TRBD2
clone size: NA
CDR3 protein: CASSVRLAGGPDTQYF
CDR3 DNA: TGTGCCAGCAGCGTACGACTAGCGGGAGGTCCAGATACGCAGTATTTT

J gene: TRBJ2-7
V gene: TRBV10-1
D gene: TRBD2
clone size: NA
CDR3 protein: CASSDLAGEGYEQYF
CDR3 DNA: TGCGCCAGCAGTGACTTAGCGGGAGAGGGTTACGAGCAGTACTTC

J gene: TRBJ2-3
V gene: TRBV4-2
D gene: TRBD2
clone size: NA
CDR3 protein: CASSRQTSGPPGTQYF
CDR3 DNA: TGTGCCAGCAGCCGACAGACTAGCGGGCCACCTGGTACGCAGTATTTT

J gene: TRBJ2-1
V gene: TRBV5-6
D gene: NA
clone size: NA
CDR3 protein: CASSYRDSKFPYYNEQFF
CDR3 DNA: TGTGCCAGCAGCTACCGGGACTCCAAATTCCCCTACTACAATGAGCAGTTCTTC

J gene: TRBJ1-6
V gene: TRBV3-1/TRBV3-2
D gene: NA
clone size: NA
CDR3 protein: CASSQAGTGRGSPLHF
CDR3 DNA: TGTGCCAGCAGCCAAGCAGGTACAGGGCGGGGGTCACCCCTCCACTTT

J gene: TRBJ2-3
V gene: TRBV29-1
D gene: NA
clone size: NA
CDR3 protein: CSGRSTDTQYF
CDR3 DNA: TGCAGCGGCCGGAGCACAGATACGCAGTATTTT

J gene: TRBJ2-3
V gene: TRBV10-3
D gene: NA
clone size: NA
CDR3 protein: CAISELLERPDTQYF
CDR3 DNA: TGTGCCATCAGTGAGCTGCTAGAGAGGCCCGATACGCAGTATTTT

J gene: TRBJ1-5
V gene: TRBV19
D gene: NA
clone size: NA
CDR3 protein: CATTPSRASNQPQHF
CDR3 DNA: TGTGCCACCACCCCCTCCAGGGCTAGCAATCAGCCCCAGCATTTT

J gene: TRBJ2-3
V gene: TRBV7-9
D gene: NA
clone size: NA
CDR3 protein: CASSYGGTYGDTQYF
CDR3 DNA: TGTGCCAGCAGCTATGGAGGGACCTACGGAGATACGCAGTATTTT

J gene: TRBJ2-3
V gene: TRBV5-1
D gene: TRBD2
clone size: NA
CDR3 protein: CASSLAGTSSGRRADTQYF
CDR3 DNA: TGCGCCAGCAGCTTGGCTGGTACCTCTAGCGGGAGAAGGGCAGATACGCAGTATTTT

J gene: TRBJ1-1
V gene: TRBV7-8
D gene: NA
clone size: NA
CDR3 protein: CASSAGTEAFF
CDR3 DNA: TGTGCCAGCAGCGCCGGGACAGAAGCTTTCTTT

J gene: TRBJ1-3
V gene: TRBV11-2
D gene: NA
clone size: few
CDR3 protein: CASSSLRAVENTIYF
CDR3 DNA: TGTGCCAGCAGCTCCCTCAGGGCGGTCGAAAACACCATATATTTT

J gene: TRBJ2-7
V gene: TRBV10-3
D gene: TRBD1
clone size: NA
CDR3 protein: CAISGDRGTREQYF
CDR3 DNA: TGTGCCATCAGTGGTGACAGGGGCACGCGCGAGCAGTACTTC

J gene: TRBJ1-2
V gene: TRBV6-5
D gene: NA
clone size: NA
CDR3 protein: CASSRTGNYGYTF
CDR3 DNA: TGTGCCAGCAGCCGGACGGGAAACTATGGCTACACCTTC

J gene: TRBJ2-5
V gene: TRBV29-1
D gene: TRBD2
clone size: NA
CDR3 protein: CSVESGGETQYF
CDR3 DNA: TGCAGCGTTGAAAGCGGGGGGGAGACCCAGTACTTC

J gene: TRBJ2-5
V gene: TRBV6-7
D gene: TRBD2
clone size: NA
CDR3 protein: CASSYSRGLAGGRWETQYF
CDR3 DNA: TGTGCCAGCAGTTACTCGAGAGGACTAGCGGGAGGGCGATGGGAGACCCAGTACTTC

J gene: TRBJ1-2
V gene: TRBV7-2
D gene: NA
clone size: NA
CDR3 protein: CASSPHRQPNYGYTF
CDR3 DNA: TGTGCCAGCAGCCCTCACCGACAGCCTAACTATGGCTACACCTTC

J gene: TRBJ1-6
V gene: TRBV5-4
D gene: NA
clone size: NA
CDR3 protein: CASSLYTGFDSPLHF
CDR3 DNA: TGTGCCAGCAGCTTGTACACGGGGTTTGATTCACCCCTCCACTTT

J gene: TRBJ2-1
V gene: TRBV10-3
D gene: NA
clone size: NA
CDR3 protein: CAISEYQTSSNEQFF
CDR3 DNA: TGTGCCATCAGTGAGTACCAGACTAGTTCCAATGAGCAGTTCTTC

J gene: TRBJ2-7
V gene: TRBV7-9
D gene: NA
clone size: once
CDR3 protein: CASSLDATIYEQYF
CDR3 DNA: TGTGCCAGCAGCTTAGACGCGACTATCTACGAGCAGTACTTC

J gene: TRBJ1-2
V gene: TRBV28
D gene: NA
clone size: NA
CDR3 protein: CASSLYPGAGNYGYTF
CDR3 DNA: TGTGCCAGCAGTTTATATCCAGGGGCTGGTAACTATGGCTACACCTTC

J gene: TRBJ1-2
V gene: TRBV5-1
D gene: NA
clone size: NA
CDR3 protein: CASSLAGQNYGYTF
CDR3 DNA: TGCGCCAGCAGCTTGGCCGGACAGAACTATGGCTACACCTTC

J gene: TRBJ2-3
V gene: TRBV5-1
D gene: TRBD2
clone size: few
CDR3 protein: CASSLIGGLAENTDTQYF
CDR3 DNA: TGCGCCAGCAGCTTGATTGGGGGACTAGCGGAAAACACAGATACGCAGTATTTT

J gene: TRBJ2-3
V gene: TRBV4-3
D gene: NA
clone size: NA
CDR3 protein: CASSQDEPGRGRTDTQYF
CDR3 DNA: TGCGCCAGCAGCCAAGATGAGCCCGGGAGGGGGCGAACAGATACGCAGTATTTT

J gene: TRBJ2-3
V gene: TRBV19
D gene: NA
clone size: NA
CDR3 protein: CASSILEGGTDTQYF
CDR3 DNA: TGTGCCAGTAGTATCCTAGAGGGGGGCACAGATACGCAGTATTTT

J gene: TRBJ1-5
V gene: TRBV19
D gene: TRBD1
clone size: NA
CDR3 protein: CASSIGQGPSNQPQHF
CDR3 DNA: TGTGCCAGTAGTATAGGACAGGGTCCGAGCAATCAGCCCCAGCATTTT

J gene: TRBJ2-6
V gene: TRBV29-1
D gene: NA
clone size: NA
CDR3 protein: CSVYPSGANVLTF
CDR3 DNA: TGCAGCGTTTATCCTTCTGGGGCCAACGTCCTGACTTTC

J gene: TRBJ2-1
V gene: TRBV6-6
D gene: NA
clone size: NA
CDR3 protein: CASSYLGRVNEQFF
CDR3 DNA: TGTGCCAGCAGTTACTTAGGCAGGGTTAATGAGCAGTTCTTC

J gene: TRBJ1-5
V gene: TRBV19
D gene: NA
clone size: NA
CDR3 protein: CASSPTHNQPQHF
CDR3 DNA: TGTGCCAGTAGTCCTACGCATAATCAGCCCCAGCATTTT

J gene: TRBJ2-5
V gene: TRBV5-6
D gene: NA
clone size: NA
CDR3 protein: CASSSRRGAETQYF
CDR3 DNA: TGTGCCAGCAGCTCGCGACGGGGGGCAGAGACCCAGTACTTC

J gene: TRBJ2-5
V gene: TRBV5-6
D gene: TRBD1
clone size: once
CDR3 protein: CASSWGQILETQYF
CDR3 DNA: TGTGCCAGCAGCTGGGGACAGATCTTGGAGACCCAGTACTTC